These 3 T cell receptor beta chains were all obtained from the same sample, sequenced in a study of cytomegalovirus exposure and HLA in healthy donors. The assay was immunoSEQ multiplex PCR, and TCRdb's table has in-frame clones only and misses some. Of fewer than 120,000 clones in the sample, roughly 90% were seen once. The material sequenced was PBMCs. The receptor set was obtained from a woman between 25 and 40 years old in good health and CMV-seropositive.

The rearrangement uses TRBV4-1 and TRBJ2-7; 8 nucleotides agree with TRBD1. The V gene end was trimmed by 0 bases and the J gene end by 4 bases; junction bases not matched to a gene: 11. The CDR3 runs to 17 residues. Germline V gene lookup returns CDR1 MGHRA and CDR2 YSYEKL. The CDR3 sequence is CASSQDPKTGDRYEQYF. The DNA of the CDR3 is TGCGCCAGCAGCCAAGATCCGAAGACAGGGGATAGATACGAGCAGTACTTC.

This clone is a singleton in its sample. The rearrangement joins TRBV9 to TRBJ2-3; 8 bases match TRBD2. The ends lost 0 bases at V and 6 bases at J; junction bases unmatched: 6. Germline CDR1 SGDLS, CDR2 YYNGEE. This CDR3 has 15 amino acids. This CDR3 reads CASSVESGSVDTQYF. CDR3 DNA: TGTGCCAGCAGCGTAGAGAGCGGGAGTGTGGATACGCAGTATTTT.

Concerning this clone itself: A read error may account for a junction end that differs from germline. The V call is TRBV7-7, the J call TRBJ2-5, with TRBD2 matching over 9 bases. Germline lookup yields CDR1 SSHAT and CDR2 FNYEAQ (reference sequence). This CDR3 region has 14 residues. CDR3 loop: CASSTRLAEETQYF. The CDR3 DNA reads TGTGCTAGCAGCACCCGACTAGCGGAAGAGACCCAGTACTTC.